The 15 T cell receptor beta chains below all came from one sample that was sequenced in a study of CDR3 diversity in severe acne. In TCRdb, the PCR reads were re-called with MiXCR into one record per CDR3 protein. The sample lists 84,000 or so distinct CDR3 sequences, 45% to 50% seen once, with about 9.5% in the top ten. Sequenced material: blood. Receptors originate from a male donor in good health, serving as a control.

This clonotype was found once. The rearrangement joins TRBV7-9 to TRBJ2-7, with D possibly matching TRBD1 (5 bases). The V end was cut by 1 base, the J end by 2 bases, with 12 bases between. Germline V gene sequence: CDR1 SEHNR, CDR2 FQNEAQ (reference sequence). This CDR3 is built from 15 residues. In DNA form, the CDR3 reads TGTGCCAGCAGCTTAGGTCAGGGATTTACCTACGAGCAGTACTTC. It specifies CASSLGQGFTYEQYF.

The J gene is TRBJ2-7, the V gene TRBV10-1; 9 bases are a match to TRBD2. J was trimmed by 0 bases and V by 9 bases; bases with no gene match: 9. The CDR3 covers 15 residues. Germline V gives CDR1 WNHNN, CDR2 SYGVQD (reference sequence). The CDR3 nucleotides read TGCGCCAGTGCGGGGCTAGCGGGAACCTCCTACGAGCAGTACTTC. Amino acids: CASAGLAGTSYEQYF.

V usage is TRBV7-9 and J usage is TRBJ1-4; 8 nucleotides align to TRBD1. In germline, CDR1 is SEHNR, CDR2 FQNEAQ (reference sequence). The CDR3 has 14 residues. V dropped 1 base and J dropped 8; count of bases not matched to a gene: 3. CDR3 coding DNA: TGTGCCAGCAGCTTAGGGGACAGGCCAGAAAAACTGTTTTTT. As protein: CASSLGDRPEKLFF.

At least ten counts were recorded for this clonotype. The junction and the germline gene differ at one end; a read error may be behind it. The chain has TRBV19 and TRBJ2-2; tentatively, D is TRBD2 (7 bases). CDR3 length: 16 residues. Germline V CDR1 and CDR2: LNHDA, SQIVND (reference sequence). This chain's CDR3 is CASRGGGQSNTGELFF. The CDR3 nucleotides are TGTGCGAGTAGGGGGGGGGGGCAGAGTAACACCGGGGAGCTGTTTTTT.

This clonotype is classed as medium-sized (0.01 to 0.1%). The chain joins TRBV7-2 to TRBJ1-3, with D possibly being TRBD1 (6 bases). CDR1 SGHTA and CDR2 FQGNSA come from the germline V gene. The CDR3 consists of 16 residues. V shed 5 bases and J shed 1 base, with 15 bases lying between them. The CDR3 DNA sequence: TGTGCCAGCAGCCAACCGGGACACCAATCTGGAAACACCATATATTTT. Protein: CASSQPGHQSGNTIYF.

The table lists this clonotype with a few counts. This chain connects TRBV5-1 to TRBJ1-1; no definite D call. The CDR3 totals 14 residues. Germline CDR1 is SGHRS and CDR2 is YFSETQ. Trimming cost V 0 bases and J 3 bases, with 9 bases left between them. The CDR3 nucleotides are TGCGCCAGCAGCTTGGTACCCGGTCACACTGAAGCTTTCTTT. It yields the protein CASSLVPGHTEAFF.

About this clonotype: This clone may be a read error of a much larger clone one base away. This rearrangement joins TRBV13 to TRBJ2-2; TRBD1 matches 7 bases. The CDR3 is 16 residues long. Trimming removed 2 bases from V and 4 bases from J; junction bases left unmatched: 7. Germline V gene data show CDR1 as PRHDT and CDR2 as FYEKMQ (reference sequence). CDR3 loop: CASSLTGAWGTGELFF. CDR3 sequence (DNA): TGTGCCAGCAGCTTAACAGGGGCATGGGGCACCGGGGAGCTGTTTTTT.

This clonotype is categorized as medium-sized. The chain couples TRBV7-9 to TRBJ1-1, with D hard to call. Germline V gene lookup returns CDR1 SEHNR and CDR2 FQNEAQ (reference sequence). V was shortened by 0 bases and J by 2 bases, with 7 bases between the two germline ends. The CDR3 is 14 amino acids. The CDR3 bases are TGTGCCAGCAGCTTAGCGCAGGTTAACACTGAAGCTTTCTTT. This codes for CASSLAQVNTEAFF.

The CDR3 DNA reads TGTGCCAGCAGCCCGGGGACAGGGAGTATCAGTGACGAGCAGTACTTC. Amino acid sequence: CASSPGTGSISDEQYF. This sequence joins TRBV7-9 and TRBJ2-7; 9 bases align to TRBD1. The CDR3 has 16 residues. After removal of 5 bases from V and 5 bases from J, the junction contained 13 bases not matched to a gene. Germline loops: CDR1 SEHNR, CDR2 FQNEAQ (reference sequence).

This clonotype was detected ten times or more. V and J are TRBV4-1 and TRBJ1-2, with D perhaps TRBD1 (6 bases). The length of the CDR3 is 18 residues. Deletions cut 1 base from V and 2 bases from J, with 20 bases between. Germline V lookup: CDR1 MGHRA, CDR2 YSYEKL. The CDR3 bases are TGCGCCAGCAGCCAAGGAGGTCCGTTGACAGGATGGAACTATGGCTACACCTTC. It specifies CASSQGGPLTGWNYGYTF.

The CDR3 DNA follows: TGTGCCAGCAGGACCCCGGGACAGGGGGCAAGGGAGCAGTACTTC. Translation gives CASRTPGQGAREQYF. V usage is TRBV2 and J usage is TRBJ2-7, with TRBD1 matching over 12 bases. With V trimmed by 6 bases and J by 7 bases, 10 bases remained unmatched. The CDR3 is 15 amino acids. From germline, CDR1 is SNHLY and CDR2 FYNNEI.

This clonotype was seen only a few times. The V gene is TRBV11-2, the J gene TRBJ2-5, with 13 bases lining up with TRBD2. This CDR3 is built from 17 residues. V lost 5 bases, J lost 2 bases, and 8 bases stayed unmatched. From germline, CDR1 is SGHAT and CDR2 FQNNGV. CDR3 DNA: TGTGCCAGCAGCGCGTGGGGACTAGCGGGGATACAAGAGACCCAGTACTTC. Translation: CASSAWGLAGIQETQYF.

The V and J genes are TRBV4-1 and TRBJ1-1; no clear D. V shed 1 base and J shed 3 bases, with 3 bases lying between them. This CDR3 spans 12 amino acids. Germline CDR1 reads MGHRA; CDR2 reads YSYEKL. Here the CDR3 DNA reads TGCGCCAGCAGCCAAGTTGACACTGAAGCTTTCTTT. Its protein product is CASSQVDTEAFF.

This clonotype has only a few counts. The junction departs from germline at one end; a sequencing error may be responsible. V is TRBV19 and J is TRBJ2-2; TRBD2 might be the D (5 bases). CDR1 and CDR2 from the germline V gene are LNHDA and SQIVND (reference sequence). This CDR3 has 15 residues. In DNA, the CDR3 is TGTGCCAGTAGTATGCCCGGGGTGAACACTGGGGAGCTGTTTTTT. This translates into CASSMPGVNTGELFF.

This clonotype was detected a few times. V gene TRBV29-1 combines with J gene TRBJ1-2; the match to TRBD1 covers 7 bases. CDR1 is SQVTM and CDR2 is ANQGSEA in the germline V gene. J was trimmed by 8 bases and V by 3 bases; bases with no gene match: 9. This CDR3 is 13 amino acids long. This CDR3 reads CSVEGEGGDGYTF. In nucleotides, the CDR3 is TGCAGCGTTGAGGGTGAAGGGGGCGACGGCTACACCTTC.